This T cell receptor (beta chain) was found in a study of CD8 T cells in Susac syndrome. Germline values: CDR1 SGHRS, CDR2 YFSETQ. The CDR3 sequence is 13 residues long. The trim removed 4 bases at V and 6 bases at J, leaving 4 bases unmatched. The authors reverse transcribed 0.5 to 1 ug RNA with random hexamers. Using its own MiXCR run on the immunoSEQ multiplex PCR reads, TCRdb lists one record per CDR3 protein. There are roughly 160,000 distinct CDR3 sequences in the sample; approximately 96% occur only once, and roughly 0.13% lies in the top ten. TCR beta sequencing was performed on blood CD8+ and CD4+ T cells.

This chain connects TRBV5-1 to TRBJ2-7, with 10 positions matching TRBD1. Sample: CD4+ T cells from PBMCs. The clonotype comes from a human donor in good health. The CDR3 nucleotides read TGCGCCAGCAGCACAGGACAGGGGGGCGAGCAGTACTTC. This translates into CASSTGQGGEQYF.